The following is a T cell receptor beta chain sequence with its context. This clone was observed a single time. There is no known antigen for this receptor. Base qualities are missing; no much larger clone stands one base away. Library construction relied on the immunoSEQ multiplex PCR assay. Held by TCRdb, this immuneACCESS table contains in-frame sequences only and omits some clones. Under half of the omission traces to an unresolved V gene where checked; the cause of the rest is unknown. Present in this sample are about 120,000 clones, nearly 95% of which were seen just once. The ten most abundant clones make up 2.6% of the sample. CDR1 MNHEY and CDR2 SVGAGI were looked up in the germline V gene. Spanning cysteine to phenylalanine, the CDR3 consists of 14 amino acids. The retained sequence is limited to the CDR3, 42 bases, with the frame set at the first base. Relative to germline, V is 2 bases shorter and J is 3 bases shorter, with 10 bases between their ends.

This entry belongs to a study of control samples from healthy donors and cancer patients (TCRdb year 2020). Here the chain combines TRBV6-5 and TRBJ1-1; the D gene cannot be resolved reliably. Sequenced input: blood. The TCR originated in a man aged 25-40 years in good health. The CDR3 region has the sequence CASSYPGRYTEAFF. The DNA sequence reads TGTGCCAGCAGTTACCCGGGCCGGTACACTGAAGCTTTCTTT.